The rows below give T cell receptor beta chains drawn from one sample of a study of shared clonotypes between healthy human individuals. The protocol was immunoSEQ multiplex PCR, while the TCRdb copy is restricted to in-frame clones and leaves out a portion. This table has over a million clones, more than 75% appearing once. The material sequenced was memory CD4+ T cells from PBMCs. Every receptor here comes from a man younger than 35 in good health. Some clones in this sample may be carry-over from other donors' samples. Both conserved end residues are part of each CDR3. D genes are given only for firm matches.

TRBJ2-1	TRBV6-6	NA	CATGSFAGIGNEQFF
TRBJ1-5	TRBV27	TRBD1	CASSPGTGKNQPQHF
TRBJ1-4	TRBV19	TRBD1	CASSIGPGGAGEKLFF
TRBJ2-2	TRBV5-1	NA	CASSWGQGDTGELFF
TRBJ1-1	TRBV27	TRBD1	CASSLGWNRGNTEAFF
TRBJ2-1	TRBV5-3	TRBD2	CARSPSGTSSYNEQFF
TRBJ1-4	TRBV7-2	NA	CASSQMGGAGEKLFF
TRBJ1-5	TRBV7-8	NA	CASSPSPTGSNQPQHF
TRBJ2-2	TRBV2	NA	CASSDHRVDTGELFF
TRBJ1-3	TRBV7-9	NA	CASSGDRRWGNTIYF
TRBJ2-4	TRBV7-2	NA	CASSLFGEENIQYF
TRBJ2-7	TRBV4-1	NA	CASSQDGGLVEQYF
TRBJ2-7	TRBV6-1	NA	CASSEYRGSYEQYF
TRBJ2-3	TRBV28	NA	CASTWGGATDTQYF
TRBJ1-1	TRBV28	NA	CASSESGLQAFF
TRBJ2-1	TRBV28	NA	CASSLFSSYNEQFF
TRBJ2-5	TRBV7-2	TRBD2	CASSRTSGLQETQYF
TRBJ2-1	TRBV4-1	TRBD2	CASSQGLLRAGGPEQFF
TRBJ1-2	TRBV7-2	NA	CASSSPDRANYGYTF
TRBJ1-5	TRBV9	NA	CASSVGQSNQPQHF
TRBJ1-3	TRBV18	NA	CASSAGTPSSGNTIYF
TRBJ2-6	TRBV6-5	NA	CASSGANVLTF
TRBJ1-4	TRBV6-1	NA	CASSPLRNMNEKLFF
TRBJ2-7	TRBV5-1	TRBD2	CASSSAGTSITYEQYF
TRBJ2-7	TRBV28	TRBD2	CASKLHGTSGDQSSYEQYF
TRBJ2-6	TRBV18	NA	CASSLNRAGANVLTF
TRBJ1-5	TRBV7-8	NA	CASSPYTGYNSNQPQHF
TRBJ1-5	TRBV5-8	NA	CASSRDRLQPQHF